The next 23 T cell receptor beta chains were all read from a single sample in a study of blood T cell repertoires in COVID-19. TCRdb keeps only in-frame clones here, not all; method: immunoSEQ multiplex PCR. The sample records fewer than 400,000 clones, around 90% being singletons. Sequenced sample: PBMCs or T cells enriched from blood (not recorded which). The origin of the receptors is a man aged 25-45 years who had recovered from COVID-19.

This clone has just one count. The chain has TRBV11-2 and TRBJ2-7; D perhaps matches TRBD1 (5 bases). Trimming left V 0 bases short and J 2 bases short, with 11 bases between. The CDR3 covers 15 residues. The germline gives CDR1 SGHAT, CDR2 FQNNGV. CDR3 sequence (DNA): TGTGCCAGCAGCTTAGATCTAGGGGATGCCTACGAGCAGTACTTC. Its protein is CASSLDLGDAYEQYF.

The chain has TRBV5-1 and TRBJ1-6; D ambiguous. V was cut by 0 bases and J by 3 bases, with 10 bases left in between. There are 16 residues in the CDR3. Per germline, CDR1 SGHRS and CDR2 YFSETQ. The CDR3 nucleotides read TGCGCCAGCAGCTTGGGAGCGACCAGCTATAATTCACCCCTCCACTTT. Its protein product is CASSLGATSYNSPLHF.

The gene calls are TRBV6-2 or TRBV6-3 and TRBJ1-2; D might be TRBD1 (5 bases). This CDR3 is built from 18 residues. Per germline, CDR1 MNHEY and CDR2 SVGEGT. With 5 bases removed from V and 2 bases from J, the gap between germline ends came to 24 bases. The CDR3 sequence is CASSSRTRAGYENYGYTF. The CDR3 DNA follows: TGTGCCAGCAGTAGCCGAACCAGGGCAGGGTATGAGAACTATGGCTACACCTTC.

V usage is TRBV6-2 or TRBV6-3 and J usage is TRBJ2-2, with TRBD2 identical over 9 bases. There are 18 residues in the CDR3. V lost 6 bases to trimming and J lost 5 bases; unmatched junction nucleotides: 16. Germline CDR1 reads MNHEY; CDR2 reads SVGEGT. The CDR3, as DNA: TGTGCCAGCAGCCGACATGGGCTAGCGGGGCCAAGGACCGGGGAGCTGTTTTTT. Amino acid sequence: CASSRHGLAGPRTGELFF.

V usage is TRBV30 and J usage is TRBJ1-6; no firm D call. From germline, CDR1 is GTSNPN and CDR2 SVGIG (reference sequence). The CDR3 is 14 amino acids. Trimming removed 4 bases from V and 0 bases from J, with 7 bases in between. The CDR3 nucleotides read TGTGCCTGGACCTACCCCTCCTATAATTCACCCCTCCACTTT. It specifies CAWTYPSYNSPLHF.

The chain employs TRBV29-1 and TRBJ1-1; D call uncertain. V lost 4 bases and J lost 1, with 13 bases in between. This CDR3 has 14 amino acids. The germline CDR1 and CDR2 sequences are SQVTM and ANQGSEA. CDR3 nucleotides: TGCAGCGTTGTGGCCCCTACAGCGAACACTGAAGCTTTCTTT. The encoded protein is CSVVAPTANTEAFF.

V and J are TRBV27 and TRBJ2-7, with a tentative D call TRBD1 (6 bases). Germline values: CDR1 MNHEY, CDR2 SMNVEV (reference sequence). CDR3 length equals 14 residues. The ends were cut back, 4 bases at V and 3 bases at J, with 13 bases in the middle. In DNA, the CDR3 is TGTGCCAGCAGTTCGGGACACCTTTTCTACGAGCAGTACTTC. It specifies CASSSGHLFYEQYF.

This rearrangement joins TRBV2 to TRBJ1-4; tentative D call: TRBD1 (6 bases). V lost 6 bases and J lost 0, with 11 bases in between. Germline values: CDR1 SNHLY, CDR2 FYNNEI. CDR3 size: 15 residues. The CDR3 DNA is TGTGCCAGCAGGATACAGGGCACAACTAATGAAAAACTGTTTTTT. Encoded protein: CASRIQGTTNEKLFF.

In regard to this clone: A much larger clone differs by one base, so this may be a read error. Distinct nucleotide sequences in the sample also encode this CDR3. The chain couples TRBV3-1 (or the pseudogene TRBV3-2) to TRBJ2-7, with 7 bases lining up with TRBD1. After removal of 1 base from V and 2 bases from J, the junction contained 2 bases not matched to a gene. CDR3 length: 14 residues. The germline V gene encodes CDR1 LGHDT and CDR2 YNNKEL (reference sequence). The DNA of the CDR3 is TGTGCCAGCAGCCAAGGACAGGGACCCTACGAGCAGTACTTC. This gives the protein CASSQGQGPYEQYF.

The J gene is TRBJ2-7, the V gene TRBV2, with D tentatively TRBD2 (5 bases). The CDR3 spans 13 residues. Germline values: CDR1 SNHLY, CDR2 FYNNEI. Trimming removed 10 bases from V and 2 bases from J, with 15 bases in between. CDR3 sequence (DNA): TGTGCCATCGAGAAAGAGGGAGCCTACGAGCAGTACTTC. As protein: CAIEKEGAYEQYF.

The gene calls are TRBV6-5 and TRBJ1-2; the D gene is possibly TRBD1 (6 bases). V gave up 4 bases and J gave up 0 bases, with 12 bases separating them. The CDR3 is 15 residues long. Per the germline V gene, CDR1 is MNHEY and CDR2 is SVGAGI. The CDR3, as DNA: TGTGCCAGCAGTTCCCTAGGGGGTGCTAACTATGGCTACACCTTC. Its translation: CASSSLGGANYGYTF.

This clone was picked up a small number of times. The chain's CDR3 is CASSPGGEKLFF. CDR3 sequence (DNA): TGTGCCAGCAGCCCGGGGGGGGAAAAACTGTTTTTT. J is TRBJ1-4 and V is TRBV3-1 (or the pseudogene TRBV3-2), with TRBD1 as a possible D gene (5 bases). The CDR3 consists of 12 residues. Per the germline V gene, CDR1 is LGHDT and CDR2 is YNNKEL (reference sequence). V gave up 4 bases and J gave up 8 bases, with 8 bases separating them.

This clone showed up just a few times. V is TRBV6-6 and J is TRBJ2-7, with 8 nucleotides matching TRBD1. This CDR3 has 18 residues. After removal of 5 bases from V and 4 bases from J, the junction contained 19 bases not matched to a gene. The germline V gene encodes CDR1 MNHNY and CDR2 SVGAGI (reference sequence). CDR3 in DNA: TGTGCCAGCAGTCCAGACAGGGGCCAATCCCTACTTCAATACGAGCAGTACTTC. Encoded protein: CASSPDRGQSLLQYEQYF.

This chain joins TRBV5-1 and TRBJ2-1, with 9 bases matching TRBD2. CDR1 SGHRS and CDR2 YFSETQ come from the germline V gene. The CDR3 runs to 14 residues. Trimming cost V 10 bases and J 2 bases; bases outside gene matches: 7. As DNA, the CDR3 is TGCGCCTCGAGCGGGGGGTCCCCCTACAATGAGCAGTTCTTC. It translates to CASSGGSPYNEQFF. The full variable domain, with the rest looked up from reference TRBV5-1 and TRBJ2-1, is KAGVTQTPRYLIKTRGQQVTLSCSPISGHRSVSWYQQTPGQGLQFLFEYFSETQRNKGNFPGRFSGRQFSNSRSEMNVSTLELGDSALYLCASSGGSPYNEQFFGPGTRLTVL.

DNA for the CDR3: TGTGCCAGCAGTTACTCGCCAGGGAAGAATTCACCCCTCCACTTT. This sequence encodes CASSYSPGKNSPLHF. The chain carries TRBV6-5 and TRBJ1-6; D may be TRBD1 (5 bases). CDR1 and CDR2 (germline): MNHEY, SVGAGI. Trimming stripped 0 bases from V and 7 bases from J, with 10 bases between. CDR3 length equals 15 residues.

The J gene is TRBJ2-2, the V gene TRBV11-2, with TRBD1 identical over 8 bases. Germline V gene data show CDR1 as SGHAT and CDR2 as FQNNGV. The CDR3 consists of 17 residues. The V segment lost 5 bases and the J segment 0 bases; nucleotides outside the gene matches: 8. CDR3 amino acids: CASSQTGAGTNTGELFF. CDR3 DNA: TGTGCCAGCAGCCAGACAGGGGCAGGAACGAACACCGGGGAGCTGTTTTTT.

The chain links TRBV12-3 or TRBV12-4 to TRBJ2-7, with 7 nucleotides matching TRBD1. After removal of 5 bases from V and 6 bases from J, the junction contained 7 bases not matched to a gene. The CDR3 is 13 residues long. The CDR3 sequence: CASSNRGRAEQYF. CDR3 nucleotides: TGTGCCAGCAGTAACAGGGGACGTGCCGAGCAGTACTTC.

J is TRBJ1-1 and V is TRBV7-8; 7 bases fit TRBD1. Germline V gene lookup returns CDR1 SGHVS and CDR2 FQNEAQ. The CDR3 contains 16 residues. The trim removed 1 base at V and 0 bases at J, leaving 5 bases unmatched. CDR3 loop: CASSLGQGNMNTEAFF. The CDR3 DNA reads as TGTGCCAGCAGCTTAGGACAGGGCAACATGAACACTGAAGCTTTCTTT.

J is TRBJ2-2 and V is TRBV5-1; TRBD1 aligns across 9 bases. This CDR3 is 16 amino acids long. V was pared by 5 bases and J by 1 base, with 6 bases of the junction left unmatched. Germline V gene lookup returns CDR1 SGHRS and CDR2 YFSETQ. CDR3 nucleotide sequence: TGCGCCAGCAGTGGACAGGGGATTTTGAACACCGGGGAGCTGTTTTTT. Its protein product is CASSGQGILNTGELFF. The complete variable domain, with remaining parts taken from reference TRBV5-1 and TRBJ2-2, reads KAGVTQTPRYLIKTRGQQVTLSCSPISGHRSVSWYQQTPGQGLQFLFEYFSETQRNKGNFPGRFSGRQFSNSRSEMNVSTLELGDSALYLCASSGQGILNTGELFFGEGSRLTVL.

The J gene is TRBJ1-5, the V gene TRBV7-9; D remains ambiguous. CDR3 size: 13 residues. Germline loops: CDR1 SEHNR, CDR2 FQNEAQ (reference sequence). The germline V and J ends were trimmed by 1 base and 5 bases, with 6 bases remaining between them. CDR3 residues: CASSLGRDQPQHF. CDR3 DNA: TGTGCCAGCAGCTTAGGGAGGGATCAGCCCCAGCATTTT.

DNA of the CDR3: TGTGCCAGTAGTAACGACCCGACAGGGTCCTATCAGCCCCAGCATTTT. The encoded protein is CASSNDPTGSYQPQHF. The rearrangement joins TRBV19 to TRBJ1-5, with TRBD1 matching 7 bases. CDR1 is LNHDA and CDR2 is SQIVND in the germline V gene (reference sequence). V lost 4 bases, J lost 5 bases, and 11 bases stayed unmatched. CDR3 size: 16 residues.

V and J are TRBV28 and TRBJ2-7, with D possibly being TRBD1 (5 bases). The CDR3 loop spans 13 amino acids. Germline V CDR1 and CDR2: MDHEN, SYDVKM. The V gene lost 6 bases and the J gene lost 10 bases, with 19 bases spanning the gap. The CDR3 sequence is CASSYEPAGIQYF. The CDR3 nucleotides are TGTGCCAGCAGCTACGAGCCCGCAGGGATACAGTACTTC.

This clone was recorded only once. The chain recombines TRBV28 with TRBJ1-5, with D perhaps matching TRBD1 (5 bases). The CDR3 consists of 15 residues. Germline V lookup: CDR1 MDHEN, CDR2 SYDVKM. Trimming stripped 3 bases from V and 7 bases from J, with 16 bases between. CDR3 DNA: TGTGCCAGCAGTTTCTGGCAGGGAAGGAAGCAGCCCCAGCATTTT. Protein sequence: CASSFWQGRKQPQHF.